These 21 T cell receptor beta chains were sequenced from one sample in a study of T-cell reconstitution after alpha-beta-depleted transplantation in children. Unique molecular identifiers were used in preparing the TCRbeta library. Using its own MiXCR run on the PCR reads, TCRdb lists one record per CDR3 protein. The sample holds 450,000 to 600,000 distinct CDR3 sequences, under 15% seen once. Sequenced material: PBMCs, mostly from graft donor cells, taken 360 days after TCRalphabeta/CD19-depleted stem cell transplant. The receptors derive from a male patient younger than 18 who had a stem cell transplant for acute myeloid leukemia, so the T cells may come from the graft donor.

This clonotype was observed many times. V is TRBV9 and J is TRBJ2-1; TRBD2 agrees at 8 bases. The CDR3 is made up of 16 amino acids. Germline CDR1 is SGDLS and CDR2 is YYNGEE. The V segment lost 0 bases and the J segment 4 bases; nucleotides outside the gene matches: 6. The DNA for the CDR3 is TGTGCCAGCAGCGTAGAGGGCGGGAGGCCATACAATGAGCAGTTCTTC. Its protein is CASSVEGGRPYNEQFF.

CDR3 in DNA: TGTGCCACCAGTGATTTTGAGACAGGCAAAGAGACCCAGTACTTC. This encodes CATSDFETGKETQYF. This chain joins TRBV24-1 and TRBJ2-5; possible D gene TRBD1, 6 bases. V was clipped by 1 base and J by 3 bases, with 11 bases between them. The germline CDR1 and CDR2 sequences are KGHDR and SFDVKD. The CDR3 contains 15 residues.

This clonotype was counted only a few times. This rearrangement joins TRBV19 to TRBJ2-7; D is possibly TRBD1 (6 bases). This CDR3 comprises 15 residues. Trimming left V 0 bases short and J 7 bases short, with 16 bases between. Germline V gene sequence: CDR1 LNHDA, CDR2 SQIVND (reference sequence). CDR3: CASSIDPRGRREQYF. The CDR3 DNA is TGTGCCAGTAGTATAGATCCCAGGGGACGACGGGAGCAGTACTTC.

The sample holds a few counts of this clonotype. The CDR3 region has the DNA TGCAGCGTTGACAGGGAGGGAACAGATACGCAGTATTTT. This encodes CSVDREGTDTQYF. This sequence joins TRBV29-1 and TRBJ2-3; 7 bases are a match to TRBD2. Germline V gives CDR1 SQVTM, CDR2 ANQGSEA. The trim removed 3 bases at V and 3 bases at J, leaving 3 bases unmatched. The CDR3 sequence is 13 residues long.

The V and J genes are TRBV2 and TRBJ2-2; D gene unclear. Trimming pared 7 bases from V and 3 bases from J, leaving 15 bases between. The length of the CDR3 is 15 residues. The germline CDR1 and CDR2 sequences are SNHLY and FYNNEI. CDR3 sequence (DNA): TGTGCCAGCAACGGTTTAAGTTGGTACACCGGGGAGCTGTTTTTT. This sequence encodes CASNGLSWYTGELFF. Using reference TRBV2 and TRBJ2-2 for the parts outside the CDR3, the full variable domain is EPEVTQTPSHQVTQMGQEVILRCVPISNHLYFYWYRQILGQKVEFLVSFYNNEISEKSEIFDDQFSVERPDGSNFTLKIRSTKLEDSAMYFCASNGLSWYTGELFFGEGSRLTVL.

The chain recombines TRBV7-9 with TRBJ2-7; 9 bases map to TRBD1. CDR1 and CDR2 (germline): SEHNR, FQNEAQ (reference sequence). After removal of 5 bases from V and 1 base from J, the junction contained 3 bases not matched to a gene. This CDR3 contains 14 residues. CDR3 residues: CASSTGGWSYEQYF. The CDR3 nucleotides are TGTGCCAGCAGCACAGGGGGCTGGTCCTACGAGCAGTACTTC.

This clonotype was observed many times. This chain uses TRBV6-2 or TRBV6-3 with TRBJ2-7; tentatively, D is TRBD2 (6 bases). This CDR3 spans 14 amino acids. Germline V CDR1 and CDR2: MNHEY, SVGEGT. Trimming left V 6 bases short and J 0 bases short, with 12 bases between. The CDR3 bases are TGTGCCAGCAGCCGGGACTCCAACTCCTACGAGCAGTACTTC. Translated: CASSRDSNSYEQYF.

CDR3 region: CASSVEVGGYGNTIYF. CDR3 in DNA: TGTGCCAGCAGCGTAGAGGTGGGGGGATACGGAAACACCATATATTTT. The rearrangement uses TRBV9 and TRBJ1-3; D might be TRBD1 (5 bases). Germline CDR1 and CDR2: SGDLS and YYNGEE. The V gene lost 0 bases and the J gene lost 4 bases, with 14 bases spanning the gap. The CDR3 is 16 amino acids.

The genes are TRBV15 and TRBJ2-1; 11 bases match TRBD2. CDR1 and CDR2 (germline): LNHNV, YYDKDF (reference sequence). This CDR3 has 21 amino acids. Trimming at V came to 0 bases and at J to 0 bases, leaving 13 bases not matched to a gene. CDR3 in DNA: TGTGCCACCAGCAGAGACCGGATTCCGGGACTAGCGGAAAGCTCCTACAATGAGCAGTTCTTC. Amino acid sequence: CATSRDRIPGLAESSYNEQFF.

This clonotype appeared a few times. The V call is TRBV15, the J call TRBJ1-1; weak D call: TRBD1 (5 bases). The germline V gene has CDR1 LNHNV and CDR2 YYDKDF (reference sequence). V was pared by 0 bases and J by 8 bases, with 13 bases between. This CDR3 spans 14 amino acids. CDR3: CATSRDPGAGEAFF. Written as DNA, the CDR3 is TGTGCCACCAGCAGAGATCCAGGCGCAGGGGAAGCTTTCTTT.

The J gene is TRBJ2-1, the V gene TRBV19; 7 positions agree with TRBD2. CDR1 is LNHDA, CDR2 SQIVND, per germline (reference sequence). This CDR3 contains 15 residues. J was trimmed by 12 bases and V by 6 bases; bases with no gene match: 17. As DNA, the CDR3 is TGTGCCAGTAGCCATCCTGTAGCGGGTGGGTGGGGGCAGTTCTTC. Its protein is CASSHPVAGGWGQFF.

This clonotype was picked up many times. This chain connects TRBV24-1 to TRBJ2-1, with D perhaps TRBD1 (5 bases). The CDR3 is made up of 11 amino acids. Germline V lookup: CDR1 KGHDR, CDR2 SFDVKD. The V gene lost 6 bases and the J gene lost 8 bases, with 7 bases spanning the gap. The CDR3 DNA is TGTGCCACCAGTCAGGGCTATGAGCAGTTCTTC. Protein sequence: CATSQGYEQFF.

This clonotype has ten or more counts. The gene calls are TRBV28 and TRBJ1-1, with D tentatively TRBD1 (5 bases). The germline V gene encodes CDR1 MDHEN and CDR2 SYDVKM. V lost 9 bases, J lost 4 bases, and 6 bases lay in between. The CDR3 length is 10 residues. The CDR3 loop is CASQGTEAFF. CDR3 DNA: TGTGCCAGTCAGGGCACTGAAGCTTTCTTT.

Ten or more counts support this clonotype. V is TRBV18 and J is TRBJ2-3; D ambiguous. Germline lookup yields CDR1 KGHSH and CDR2 LQKENI. Deletions cut 1 base from V and 0 bases from J, with 11 bases between. The CDR3 is made up of 16 amino acids. The CDR3 coding sequence is TGTGCCAGCTCACCACTTCCACTACTTAGCACAGATACGCAGTATTTT. This sequence encodes CASSPLPLLSTDTQYF.

The rearrangement joins TRBV7-3 to TRBJ2-1, with D possibly TRBD1 on 5 matching bases. This CDR3 spans 14 amino acids. V dropped 5 bases and J dropped 0 bases, with 8 bases sitting between them. Germline V lookup: CDR1 SGHTA, CDR2 FQGTGA. CDR3 coding DNA: TGTGCCAGCAGCGCGGACAACTCCTACAATGAGCAGTTCTTC. This encodes CASSADNSYNEQFF.

This clonotype has just a few counts. For the CDR3, the DNA is TGTGCCAGCAGTGTCGACCGGGAGTCCAAAAACATTCAGTACTTC. Protein product: CASSVDRESKNIQYF. V gene TRBV28 combines with J gene TRBJ2-4, with D perhaps TRBD2 (6 bases). Trimming removed 5 bases at V and 2 bases at J, with 13 bases between. In germline, CDR1 is MDHEN, CDR2 SYDVKM. CDR3 size: 15 residues.

In its sample, this clonotype was seen a few times. The junction departs from germline at one end; a sequencing error may be responsible. The rearrangement links TRBV7-7 to TRBJ2-7; D is perhaps TRBD1 (6 bases). Germline V gene data show CDR1 as SSHAT and CDR2 as FNYEAQ (reference sequence). The CDR3 sequence is 17 residues long. The CDR3 DNA sequence: TGTGCTAGCAGCCCCCGACGGGACACCCGAAGCTTCTACGAGCAGTACTTC. Its translation: CASSPRRDTRSFYEQYF.

The chain uses TRBV6-5 and TRBJ1-1; 9 positions match TRBD1. Germline V gene lookup returns CDR1 MNHEY and CDR2 SVGAGI. The CDR3 has 14 amino acids. V lost 0 bases and J lost 6; bases outside the gene matches: 2. The CDR3 region is CASSYSDRGAEAFF. Here the CDR3 DNA reads TGTGCCAGCAGTTACTCGGACAGGGGCGCTGAAGCTTTCTTT.

There are many counts of this clonotype. The genes are TRBV7-3 and TRBJ2-2, with D perhaps being TRBD1 or TRBD2 (5 bases each). The germline CDR1 and CDR2 sequences are SGHTA and FQGTGA. Trimming pared 6 bases from V and 2 bases from J, leaving 13 bases between. The CDR3 totals 15 residues. In nucleotides, the CDR3 is TGTGCCAGCAGAAGCCTTGGGGGAAACACCGGGGAGCTGTTTTTT. Translation: CASRSLGGNTGELFF.

This clonotype was seen a handful of times. The chain couples TRBV20-1 to TRBJ2-7, with TRBD1 identical over 7 bases. This CDR3 has 14 amino acids. Germline V gene lookup returns CDR1 DFQATT and CDR2 SNEGSKA (reference sequence). Germline trimming cut 5 bases from V and 2 bases from J; bases unmatched to any gene: 9. CDR3 DNA: TGCAGTGCTCCCCCGGGACAGCCAACCTACGAGCAGTACTTC. Its translation: CSAPPGQPTYEQYF.

V gene TRBV12-3 or TRBV12-4 combines with J gene TRBJ2-2; D possibly matches TRBD1 or TRBD2 (5 bases each). This CDR3 is built from 13 residues. The germline V and J ends were trimmed by 7 bases and 6 bases, with 12 bases remaining between them. CDR3 sequence reads: CASNGAGSGELFF. The CDR3 DNA reads as TGTGCCAGCAACGGGGCAGGTTCCGGGGAGCTGTTTTTT.